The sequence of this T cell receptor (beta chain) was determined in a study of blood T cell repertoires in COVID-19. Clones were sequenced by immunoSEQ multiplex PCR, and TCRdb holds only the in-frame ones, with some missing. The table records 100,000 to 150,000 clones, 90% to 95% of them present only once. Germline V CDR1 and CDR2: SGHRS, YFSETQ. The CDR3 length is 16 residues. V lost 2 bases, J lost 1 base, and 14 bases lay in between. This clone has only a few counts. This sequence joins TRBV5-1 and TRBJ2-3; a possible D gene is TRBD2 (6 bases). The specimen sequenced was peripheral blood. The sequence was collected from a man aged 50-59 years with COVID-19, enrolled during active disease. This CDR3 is CASSLFGSKGTDTQYF. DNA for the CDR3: TGCGCCAGCAGCTTATTCGGGAGTAAGGGCACAGATACGCAGTATTTT.